The 27 T cell receptor beta chains in this list originate from one sample, sequenced in a study of cytomegalovirus exposure and HLA in healthy donors (dated by TCRdb to about 2017). Receptors were amplified or captured by the immunoSEQ multiplex PCR assay. For the multiplex PCR, a mixture combining 60 forward primers for TCR Vbeta segments and 13 reverse primers for TCR Jbeta segments was used. This immuneACCESS table, as held by TCRdb, lists in-frame sequences with V and J called but not all clones. Of the missing ones, under half trace to an unresolved V gene in checked studies; the others have no known cause. Across this sample there are 150,000 to 200,000 clones, with more than 70% seen only once. The ten largest clones represent around 8% of the sample. Sequences were obtained from PBMCs. These receptors were obtained from a woman aged 40 to 50 in good health and CMV-seropositive.

This clone was detected only a few times. This chain links TRBV6-1 with TRBJ2-2, with 11 bases aligning to TRBD2. Trimming cost V 2 bases and J 6 bases; bases outside gene matches: 5. CDR1 and CDR2 from the germline V gene are MNHNS and SASEGT. This CDR3 is 16 amino acids long. CDR3 sequence (DNA): TGTGCCAGCAGTGAACAGGGACTAGCGGTTGCCGGGGAGCTGTTTTTT. Protein sequence: CASSEQGLAVAGELFF.

V gene TRBV27 combines with J gene TRBJ1-6; D remains ambiguous. Trimming cost V 5 bases and J 10 bases, with 18 bases left between them. Per germline, CDR1 MNHEY and CDR2 SMNVEV (reference sequence). The length of the CDR3 is 15 residues. The DNA of the CDR3 is TGTGCCAGCAGTCCAGCGGCAGGAGGTTACTCACCCCTCCACTTT. Protein: CASSPAAGGYSPLHF.

The J gene is TRBJ2-7, the V gene TRBV5-1, with TRBD2 as a possible D gene (6 bases). This CDR3 spans 15 amino acids. Trimming pared 0 bases from V and 5 bases from J, leaving 15 bases between. CDR1 SGHRS and CDR2 YFSETQ come from the germline V gene. For the CDR3, the DNA is TGCGCCAGCAGCTTGGCCGGCGGGAAGGGCGACGAGCAGTACTTC. Encoded protein: CASSLAGGKGDEQYF.

This chain links TRBV6-1 with TRBJ1-2; 8 bases are shared with TRBD1. The germline gives CDR1 MNHNS, CDR2 SASEGT. V gave up 4 bases and J gave up 1 base; unmatched junction bases: 5. The CDR3 covers 15 residues. The CDR3 DNA reads TGTGCCAGCAGTGGTGGGACAGGAATTAACTATGGCTACACCTTC. It encodes CASSGGTGINYGYTF.

V is TRBV6-1 and J is TRBJ2-3; 9 bases line up with TRBD2. CDR1 is MNHNS and CDR2 is SASEGT in the germline V gene. V lost 7 bases, J lost 4 bases, and 9 bases stayed unmatched. The CDR3 is 15 residues long. CDR3 bases: TGTGCCAGCAAGGGCGGGGGGGGCGAGCCAGATACGCAGTATTTT. Translating gives CASKGGGGEPDTQYF.

The gene calls are TRBV7-3 and TRBJ2-2, with D possibly TRBD2 on 5 matching bases. This CDR3 spans 17 amino acids. Trimming pared 1 base from V and 0 bases from J, leaving 12 bases between. Germline values: CDR1 SGHTA, CDR2 FQGTGA. The chain's CDR3 is CASSLNRGLSNTGELFF. Written as DNA, the CDR3 is TGTGCCAGCAGCTTAAATCGAGGACTCTCGAACACCGGGGAGCTGTTTTTT.

This clone has only a few counts. The chain is built from TRBV7-2 and TRBJ2-5; 11 nucleotides agree with TRBD2. From germline, CDR1 is SGHTA and CDR2 FQGNSA. This CDR3 comprises 18 residues. V trimming: 0 bases; J trimming: 5 bases; junction bases outside the gene matches: 11. The CDR3 loop is CASSLARLLAGGAETQYF. The CDR3 DNA reads as TGTGCCAGCAGCTTAGCGCGTTTGTTAGCGGGAGGGGCCGAGACCCAGTACTTC.

This clone was observed a single time. The genes are TRBV7-8 and TRBJ1-3; no clear D gene. The CDR3 contains 16 residues. V was shortened by 1 base and J by 1 base, with 11 bases between the two germline ends. The germline gives CDR1 SGHVS, CDR2 FQNEAQ. The CDR3 is CASSLGLQWSGNTIYF. The CDR3 DNA reads TGTGCCAGCAGCTTAGGTCTGCAGTGGTCTGGAAACACCATATATTTT.

The genes are TRBV5-4 and TRBJ2-5; D is unclear. Matching the DNA end better, TRBJ2-7 makes the J call doubtful. This CDR3 comprises 15 residues. Germline V gene sequence: CDR1 SGHNT, CDR2 YYREEE (reference sequence). In DNA, the CDR3 is TGTGCCAGCAGCTTTCCCGGCGCTAGCTCCTACGAGCAGTACTTC. It encodes CASSFPGASSYEQYF.

The chain recombines TRBV10-1 with TRBJ2-5, with 9 bases aligning to TRBD2. The J call is uncertain, as TRBJ2-7 better fits the DNA end. This CDR3 is 15 amino acids long. Germline V gene sequence: CDR1 WNHNN, CDR2 SYGVQD (reference sequence). CDR3 amino acids: CASSPTIAGAYEQYF. The CDR3, as DNA: TGCGCCAGCAGCCCGACAATAGCGGGAGCCTACGAGCAGTACTTC.

This rearrangement joins TRBV10-3 to TRBJ2-2, with D possibly TRBD1 on 5 matching bases. V lost 0 bases, J lost 1 base, and 21 bases lay in between. In germline, CDR1 is ENHRY, CDR2 SYGVKD. The CDR3 runs 20 residues. The CDR3 reads CAISESLARQNSWNTGELFF. CDR3 in DNA: TGTGCCATCAGTGAGTCGTTGGCTAGACAGAATTCGTGGAACACCGGGGAGCTGTTTTTT.

This clone has more than one count but fewer than ten. The chain links TRBV28 to TRBJ1-1; perhaps TRBD1 as D (5 bases). This CDR3 has 13 residues. V was clipped by 2 bases and J by 5 bases, with 9 bases between them. The germline V gene encodes CDR1 MDHEN and CDR2 SYDVKM. The CDR3 loop is CASSLPDKTEAFF. The CDR3, as DNA: TGTGCCAGCAGTTTACCGGACAAGACTGAAGCTTTCTTT.

The chain recombines TRBV6-5 with TRBJ2-7, with 9 nucleotides matching TRBD2. J was trimmed by 9 bases and V by 2 bases; bases with no gene match: 2. The CDR3 extends over 12 amino acids. The germline CDR1 and CDR2 sequences are MNHEY and SVGAGI. Here the CDR3 reads CASSYQRGVQYF. CDR3 nucleotides: TGTGCCAGCAGTTACCAGCGGGGGGTGCAGTACTTC.

This clone was counted a single time. The V gene is TRBV11-1, the J gene TRBJ1-2, with D unclear. V was shortened by 5 bases and J by 2 bases, with 21 bases between the two germline ends. The CDR3 runs to 17 residues. Germline values: CDR1 SGHAT, CDR2 FQDESV (reference sequence). For the CDR3, the DNA is TGTGCCAGCAGCCCAACCCGGGCCGGGGTGAGGAACTATGGCTACACCTTC. It yields the protein CASSPTRAGVRNYGYTF. Full variable domain (remainder filled in from reference TRBV11-1 and TRBJ1-2): EAEVAQSPRYKITEKSQAVAFWCDPISGHATLYWYRQILGQGPELLVQFQDESVVDDSQLPKDRFSAERLKGVDSTLKIQPAELGDSAMYLCASSPTRAGVRNYGYTFGSGTRLTVV.

The chain recombines TRBV9 with TRBJ2-3, with TRBD2 as a possible D gene (6 bases). Germline V CDR1 and CDR2: SGDLS, YYNGEE. This CDR3 comprises 17 residues. Trimming took 0 bases from V and 0 from J, leaving 14 bases between them. The CDR3 DNA reads as TGTGCCAGCAGCGTAGGGGGTGGCGGGACTAGCACAGATACGCAGTATTTT. This sequence encodes CASSVGGGGTSTDTQYF.

This clone was recorded only once. This chain connects TRBV6-6 to TRBJ2-4; 12 nucleotides match TRBD2. Germline CDR1 MNHNY, CDR2 SVGAGI (reference sequence). V shed 6 bases, J shed 1 base, and the junction held 1 base outside the gene matches. The CDR3 covers 15 residues. The CDR3 here is CASRTSGGAKNIQYF. The CDR3 coding sequence is TGTGCCAGCAGAACTAGCGGGGGGGCCAAAAACATTCAGTACTTC.

J is TRBJ1-1 and V is TRBV28; weak D call: TRBD1 (5 bases). Deletions cut 4 bases from V and 5 bases from J, with 14 bases between. The CDR3 spans 14 residues. The germline V gene has CDR1 MDHEN and CDR2 SYDVKM. The CDR3: CASSSWQGRTEAFF. The CDR3 bases are TGTGCCAGCAGTTCTTGGCAGGGAAGGACTGAAGCTTTCTTT.

The J gene is TRBJ2-2, the V gene TRBV10-1; TRBD2 might be the D (7 bases). The CDR3 sequence is 15 residues long. The V and J ends lost 2 bases and 4 bases respectively, with 11 bases between them. Germline V gene sequence: CDR1 WNHNN, CDR2 SYGVQD (reference sequence). The CDR3 protein is CASSELRGLTGELFF. In DNA, the CDR3 is TGCGCCAGCAGTGAGCTGCGGGGGCTCACCGGGGAGCTGTTTTTT.

This clone turned up a few times. The V and J genes are TRBV7-9 and TRBJ2-5, with 9 bases that match TRBD1. The J call may be faulty, since TRBJ2-7 better matches the DNA end. Germline V gene data show CDR1 as SEHNR and CDR2 as FQNEAQ (reference sequence). CDR3 length: 13 residues. The CDR3 nucleotides read TGTGCCAGCAGCCGCGACAGGGGGGGCGAGCAGTACTTC. Residues: CASSRDRGGEQYF.

The chain is built from TRBV28 and TRBJ1-1; D gene ambiguous. V lost 6 bases to trimming and J lost 4 bases, with 15 bases between them. Germline V lookup: CDR1 MDHEN, CDR2 SYDVKM. CDR3 size: 14 residues. The CDR3 sequence is CASRGEGTGTEAFF. For the CDR3, the DNA is TGTGCCAGCAGAGGCGAGGGAACGGGCACTGAAGCTTTCTTT.

The chain links TRBV18 to TRBJ1-5; D gene unclear. The CDR3 spans 14 residues. Germline CDR1 and CDR2: KGHSH and LQKENI. Trimming removed 3 bases from V and 1 base from J, with 7 bases in between. For the CDR3, the DNA is TGTGCCAGCTCACCGACAATGAGCAATCAGCCCCAGCATTTT. This gives the protein CASSPTMSNQPQHF.

This sequence joins TRBV28 and TRBJ2-7; 9 bases are a match to TRBD2. The junction had 13 bases not matched to a gene; V was cut back by 6 bases and J by 7 bases. Germline V gives CDR1 MDHEN, CDR2 SYDVKM. The CDR3 extends over 15 amino acids. CDR3 sequence reads: CASRNTLAGAQEQYF. As DNA, the CDR3 is TGTGCCAGCAGAAATACGTTAGCGGGAGCCCAGGAGCAGTACTTC.

This clone was seen a single time. J is TRBJ2-7 and V is TRBV7-9, with a tentative D call TRBD1 (7 bases). From germline, CDR1 is SEHNR and CDR2 FQNEAQ (reference sequence). Between the trimmed V and J ends, which lost 5 bases and 0 bases, there was a span of 14 bases. The length of the CDR3 is 15 residues. CDR3 region: CASSLRGRGSYEQYF. CDR3 coding DNA: TGTGCCAGCAGCCTGAGGGGGCGGGGCTCCTACGAGCAGTACTTC. Full variable domain (missing parts from reference TRBV7-9 and TRBJ2-7): DTGVSQNPRHKITKRGQNVTFRCDPISEHNRLYWYRQTLGQGPEFLTYFQNEAQLEKSRLLSDRFSAERPKGSFSTLEIQRTEQGDSAMYLCASSLRGRGSYEQYFGPGTRLTVT.

This chain joins TRBV11-2 and TRBJ1-5; 8 bases fit TRBD1. The germline gives CDR1 SGHAT, CDR2 FQNNGV. CDR3 length equals 15 residues. The junction had 2 bases not matched to a gene; V was cut back by 3 bases and J by 1 base. The CDR3 sequence: CASSFGTGSNQPQHF. The CDR3 DNA follows: TGTGCCAGCAGCTTCGGGACAGGAAGCAATCAGCCCCAGCATTTT. The full variable domain, its missing parts supplied by reference TRBV11-2 and TRBJ1-5, is EAGVAQSPRYKIIEKRQSVAFWCNPISGHATLYWYQQILGQGPKLLIQFQNNGVVDDSQLPKDRFSAERLKGVDSTLKIQPAKLEDSAVYLCASSFGTGSNQPQHFGDGTRLSIL.

V and J are TRBV19 and TRBJ2-1; D is unresolved. The CDR3 has 13 amino acids. Trimming removed 8 bases from V and 4 bases from J, with 12 bases in between. Germline assignment: CDR1 LNHDA and CDR2 SQIVND (reference sequence). CDR3 region: CASRPSAYNEQFF. For the CDR3, the DNA is TGTGCCAGTCGGCCGAGCGCATACAATGAGCAGTTCTTC.

The rearrangement links TRBV4-2 to TRBJ2-5, with 10 bases that match TRBD2. The CDR3 has 16 residues. V trimming: 6 bases; J trimming: 5 bases; junction bases outside the gene matches: 12. Germline lookup yields CDR1 LGHNA and CDR2 YNFKEQ. The CDR3 DNA sequence: TGTGCCAGCAGTGACGCTAGCGGGAGTCCCCTGGAGACCCAGTACTTC. It yields the protein CASSDASGSPLETQYF.

The chain uses TRBV12-5 and TRBJ2-3; 10 bases align to TRBD1. In germline, CDR1 is LGHNT, CDR2 FRNRAP. After removal of 2 bases from V and 6 bases from J, the junction contained 2 bases not matched to a gene. The CDR3 covers 14 residues. The CDR3 sequence: CASGLSGQGDTQYF. DNA of the CDR3: TGTGCTAGTGGTTTGTCGGGACAGGGGGATACGCAGTATTTT.